This T cell receptor beta chain was obtained from a study of CD8+ T cells in alopecia areata. Across the whole study: At a dose of 5 to 10 mg twice daily, oral tofacitinib was given to treated patients.

cDNA serving as the sequencing template came from extracted, reverse transcribed RNA. The table came from immunoSEQ multiplex PCR; TCRdb's copy has only in-frame clones and leaves some out. The sample carries 42,000 or so clones, more than 90% recorded once. Study-level points and caveats: Mouse data revealed clearer TCR sharing than patient data did, a gap possibly tied to HLA.

About this clone itself: Its antigen is not known.

Treatment noted: oral pan-JAK inhibitor, 5-10 mg twice daily. Alopecia areata patients had lesional scalp punch biopsies and peripheral blood taken from them. This specimen consisted of CD8+ T cells sorted from blood, obtained at week 24, from a patient treated with tofacitinib. The sequence was obtained from a human donor with alopecia areata.

CDR3 sequence (DNA): TGTGCCAGCAGTGAAGTTGGATGGAAGACAGATACGCAGTATTTT. It is translated as CASSEVGWKTDTQYF. The rearrangement links TRBV2 to TRBJ2-3; D is unclear. Germline V CDR1 and CDR2: SNHLY, FYNNEI. This CDR3 has 15 residues. Trimming took 1 base from V and 3 from J, leaving 11 bases between them.